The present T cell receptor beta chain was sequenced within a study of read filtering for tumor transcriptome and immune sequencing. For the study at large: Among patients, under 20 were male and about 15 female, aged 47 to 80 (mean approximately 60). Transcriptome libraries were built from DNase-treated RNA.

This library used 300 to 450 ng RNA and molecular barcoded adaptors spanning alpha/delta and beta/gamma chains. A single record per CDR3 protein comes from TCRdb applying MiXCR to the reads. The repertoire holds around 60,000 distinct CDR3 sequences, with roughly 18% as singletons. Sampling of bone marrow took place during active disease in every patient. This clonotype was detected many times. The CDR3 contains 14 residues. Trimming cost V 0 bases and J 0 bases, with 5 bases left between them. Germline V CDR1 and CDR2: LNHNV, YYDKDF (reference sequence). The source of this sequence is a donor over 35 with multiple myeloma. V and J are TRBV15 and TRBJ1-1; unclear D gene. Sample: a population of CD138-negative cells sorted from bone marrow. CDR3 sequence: CATSRDQLNTEAFF. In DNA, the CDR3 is TGTGCCACCAGCAGAGATCAGTTGAACACTGAAGCTTTCTTT.